This T cell receptor beta chain stems from a study of cytomegalovirus exposure and HLA in healthy donors. Study findings and constraints: The listing of approximately 160 TCR beta chains classed them as cytomegalovirus-associated.

This clone has a handful of counts. Its antigen is currently unknown. Germline loops: CDR1 MRHNA, CDR2 SNTAGT. The CDR3 covers 16 residues. The ends lost 2 bases at V and 3 bases at J; junction bases unmatched: 5. Use of 60 Vbeta and 13 Jbeta primers characterized the PCR. Produced via immunoSEQ multiplex PCR; TCRdb's table is partial and in-frame only. The table includes about 130,000 clones, around four fifths detected once. This sequence originates from a man aged 30-40 years in good health and CMV-seropositive. The chain combines TRBV6-4 with TRBJ2-3; 10 bases fit TRBD1. The sequenced material came from PBMCs. The CDR3 sequence is CASSDTGTGETDTQYF. The CDR3 DNA sequence: TGTGCCAGCAGTGACACCGGGACAGGGGAAACAGATACGCAGTATTTT.